This is a list of T cell receptor beta chains from one sample in a study of blood T cell repertoires in COVID-19. The protocol was immunoSEQ multiplex PCR, while the TCRdb copy is restricted to in-frame clones and leaves out a portion. This sample has some 120,000 clones, with around three quarters found just once. The source material was peripheral blood. Receptors originate from a man in his forties with active or convalescent COVID-19. Each CDR3 is given with its conserved first and last residue. D genes are given only for firm matches. Clone size is not always given. Where it is, it says once, few, many or a class for expanded clones.

.	TRBV20-1	TRBJ1-2	.	CSASPIDGYTF	TGCAGTGCTAGTCCTATCGATGGCTACACCTTC
.	TRBV7-2	TRBJ1-6	.	CASSSSRTVKHSPLHF	TGTGCCAGCAGCTCCAGTAGGACAGTTAAACATTCACCCCTCCACTTT
.	TRBV19	TRBJ1-4	.	CASRGGANNEKLFF	TGTGCCAGTAGGGGAGGGGCCAACAATGAAAAACTGTTTTTT
.	TRBV2	TRBJ1-4	.	CASRRSGGPAFF	TGTGCCAGCCGGAGGTCGGGTGGACCAGCGTTTTTT
.	TRBV4-1	TRBJ2-1	.	CASSLTPIGVSSYNEQFF	TGCGCCAGCAGCCTCACCCCCATCGGTGTTAGCTCCTACAATGAGCAGTTCTTC
.	TRBV7-2	TRBJ2-3	.	CASSLGGGLTDTQYF	TGTGCCAGCAGCCTAGGGGGGGGGCTCACAGATACGCAGTATTTT
.	TRBV4-1	TRBJ1-5	.	CASSQPVQGSNQPQHF	TGCGCCAGCAGCCAACCTGTTCAGGGAAGCAATCAGCCCCAGCATTTT
.	TRBV15	TRBJ2-2	.	CATSREGNRDTGELFF	TGTGCCACCAGCAGAGAAGGAAACAGAGACACCGGGGAGCTGTTTTTT
.	TRBV2	TRBJ2-1	once	CASSEVVADNEQFF	TGTGCCAGCAGTGAAGTGGTAGCGGACAATGAGCAGTTCTTC
.	TRBV6-5	TRBJ1-2	.	CASSYGLGLNYGYTF	TGTGCCAGCAGTTACGGATTGGGGCTAAACTATGGCTACACCTTC
.	TRBV5-4	TRBJ1-1	few	CASSLARANTEAFF	TGTGCCAGCAGCTTGGCCAGGGCGAACACTGAAGCTTTCTTT
TRBD1	TRBV24-1	TRBJ2-3	.	CATSVPRQGRDTQYF	TGTGCCACCAGTGTCCCCCGACAGGGTCGGGATACGCAGTATTTT
TRBD1	TRBV30	TRBJ1-6	.	CAWSFGTEHNSPLHF	TGTGCCTGGAGTTTCGGGACAGAACATAATTCACCCCTCCACTTT
.	TRBV2	TRBJ1-6	.	CASSEVGHLSSYNSPLHF	TGTGCCAGCAGTGAAGTTGGACACCTCAGCTCCTATAATTCACCCCTCCACTTT
TRBD2	TRBV14	TRBJ2-7	.	CASSHGLFSGTHYEQYF	TGTGCCAGCAGCCATGGTCTATTCAGCGGGACCCACTACGAGCAGTACTTC
TRBD1	TRBV28	TRBJ1-2	.	CASRQTPGTGKVGYTF	TGTGCCAGCAGACAAACTCCCGGGACAGGCAAGGTCGGCTACACCTTC
.	TRBV19	TRBJ1-2	.	CASSATGTTNYGYTF	TGTGCCAGTAGTGCGACCGGGACAACTAACTATGGCTACACCTTC
.	TRBV6-5	TRBJ1-1	.	CASLAPMNTEAFF	TGTGCCAGCCTGGCCCCCATGAACACTGAAGCTTTCTTT
TRBD1	TRBV27	TRBJ1-2	few	CASSMTGGYYGYTF	TGTGCCAGCAGTATGACAGGGGGCTACTATGGCTACACCTTC
TRBD1	TRBV5-1	TRBJ2-5	.	CASSFEGAPQAEETQYF	TGCGCCAGCAGCTTCGAGGGGGCACCCCAGGCCGAAGAGACCCAGTACTTC
TRBD2	TRBV4-1	TRBJ2-1	.	CASSQERLAGKEFF	TGCGCCAGCAGCCAAGAGAGGCTAGCGGGAAAGGAGTTCTTC
TRBD1	TRBV6-6	TRBJ2-6	few	CASNPGGLGGANVLTF	TGTGCCAGCAACCCAGGGGGCCTCGGCGGGGCCAACGTCCTGACTTTC
.	TRBV4-1	TRBJ1-5	once	CASSRNPQASNQPQHF	TGCGCCAGCAGCCGTAACCCCCAGGCTAGCAATCAGCCCCAGCATTTT
TRBD1	TRBV5-1	TRBJ1-2	.	CASSLRQGNNYGYTF	TGCGCCAGCAGTCTCCGACAGGGCAACAACTATGGCTACACCTTC
.	TRBV2	TRBJ1-1	.	CASSTQTGQPNTEAFF	TGTGCCAGCAGTACCCAAACGGGACAACCTAACACTGAAGCTTTCTTT
.	TRBV7-9	TRBJ1-2	.	CASSLGPLDNGYTF	TGTGCCAGCAGCTTAGGGCCCCTGGACAATGGCTACACCTTC
TRBD1	TRBV24-1	TRBJ2-5	once	CATQGADTPLETQYF	TGTGCCACTCAGGGGGCCGACACTCCCTTAGAGACCCAGTACTTC
TRBD1	TRBV5-1	TRBJ1-2	once	CASSPGGATYGYTF	TGCGCCAGCAGCCCAGGGGGCGCCACCTATGGCTACACCTTC
TRBD1	TRBV28	TRBJ1-1	.	CASSSGGMNTEAFF	TGTGCCAGCAGTTCAGGGGGGATGAACACTGAAGCTTTCTTT
.	TRBV2	TRBJ1-4	.	CASSSLATNEKLFF	TGTGCCAGCAGTTCACTAGCAACTAATGAAAAACTGTTTTTT
.	TRBV11-2	TRBJ1-3	few	CASSSLTRTSGNTIYF	TGTGCCAGCAGCTCTCTGACACGCACCTCTGGAAACACCATATATTTT
.	TRBV5-1	TRBJ2-7	.	CASSLGRSSGEQYF	TGCGCCAGCAGCTTGGGTCGGAGCTCCGGCGAGCAGTACTTC
.	TRBV15	TRBJ1-2	.	CATSRVAGSGYTF	TGTGCCACCAGCAGAGTGGCAGGGTCTGGCTACACCTTC
.	TRBV4-1	TRBJ1-1	.	CASSLHLRGMNTEAFF	TGCGCCAGCAGCCTCCACCTACGGGGAATGAACACTGAAGCTTTCTTT
.	TRBV3-1/TRBV3-2	TRBJ2-1	.	CASSPMARNEQFF	TGTGCCAGCAGCCCTATGGCCAGGAACGAGCAGTTCTTC
.	TRBV6-1	TRBJ1-1	once	CASSELWTNMNTEAFF	TGTGCCAGCAGTGAACTTTGGACAAACATGAACACTGAAGCTTTCTTT
.	TRBV30	TRBJ2-1	.	CAWSRGEGSYNEQFF	TGTGCCTGGAGTAGGGGGGAGGGTTCCTACAATGAGCAGTTCTTC
TRBD1	TRBV27	TRBJ1-1	.	CATRQGNTEAFF	TGTGCCACCCGACAGGGGAACACTGAAGCTTTCTTT
TRBD2	TRBV3-1/TRBV3-2	TRBJ2-1	.	CASEASGGYNEQFF	TGTGCCAGCGAAGCTAGCGGGGGCTACAATGAGCAGTTCTTC
TRBD1	TRBV10-3	TRBJ1-2	.	CAISGTGDGSYTF	TGTGCCATCAGCGGGACAGGGGATGGGAGCTACACCTTC